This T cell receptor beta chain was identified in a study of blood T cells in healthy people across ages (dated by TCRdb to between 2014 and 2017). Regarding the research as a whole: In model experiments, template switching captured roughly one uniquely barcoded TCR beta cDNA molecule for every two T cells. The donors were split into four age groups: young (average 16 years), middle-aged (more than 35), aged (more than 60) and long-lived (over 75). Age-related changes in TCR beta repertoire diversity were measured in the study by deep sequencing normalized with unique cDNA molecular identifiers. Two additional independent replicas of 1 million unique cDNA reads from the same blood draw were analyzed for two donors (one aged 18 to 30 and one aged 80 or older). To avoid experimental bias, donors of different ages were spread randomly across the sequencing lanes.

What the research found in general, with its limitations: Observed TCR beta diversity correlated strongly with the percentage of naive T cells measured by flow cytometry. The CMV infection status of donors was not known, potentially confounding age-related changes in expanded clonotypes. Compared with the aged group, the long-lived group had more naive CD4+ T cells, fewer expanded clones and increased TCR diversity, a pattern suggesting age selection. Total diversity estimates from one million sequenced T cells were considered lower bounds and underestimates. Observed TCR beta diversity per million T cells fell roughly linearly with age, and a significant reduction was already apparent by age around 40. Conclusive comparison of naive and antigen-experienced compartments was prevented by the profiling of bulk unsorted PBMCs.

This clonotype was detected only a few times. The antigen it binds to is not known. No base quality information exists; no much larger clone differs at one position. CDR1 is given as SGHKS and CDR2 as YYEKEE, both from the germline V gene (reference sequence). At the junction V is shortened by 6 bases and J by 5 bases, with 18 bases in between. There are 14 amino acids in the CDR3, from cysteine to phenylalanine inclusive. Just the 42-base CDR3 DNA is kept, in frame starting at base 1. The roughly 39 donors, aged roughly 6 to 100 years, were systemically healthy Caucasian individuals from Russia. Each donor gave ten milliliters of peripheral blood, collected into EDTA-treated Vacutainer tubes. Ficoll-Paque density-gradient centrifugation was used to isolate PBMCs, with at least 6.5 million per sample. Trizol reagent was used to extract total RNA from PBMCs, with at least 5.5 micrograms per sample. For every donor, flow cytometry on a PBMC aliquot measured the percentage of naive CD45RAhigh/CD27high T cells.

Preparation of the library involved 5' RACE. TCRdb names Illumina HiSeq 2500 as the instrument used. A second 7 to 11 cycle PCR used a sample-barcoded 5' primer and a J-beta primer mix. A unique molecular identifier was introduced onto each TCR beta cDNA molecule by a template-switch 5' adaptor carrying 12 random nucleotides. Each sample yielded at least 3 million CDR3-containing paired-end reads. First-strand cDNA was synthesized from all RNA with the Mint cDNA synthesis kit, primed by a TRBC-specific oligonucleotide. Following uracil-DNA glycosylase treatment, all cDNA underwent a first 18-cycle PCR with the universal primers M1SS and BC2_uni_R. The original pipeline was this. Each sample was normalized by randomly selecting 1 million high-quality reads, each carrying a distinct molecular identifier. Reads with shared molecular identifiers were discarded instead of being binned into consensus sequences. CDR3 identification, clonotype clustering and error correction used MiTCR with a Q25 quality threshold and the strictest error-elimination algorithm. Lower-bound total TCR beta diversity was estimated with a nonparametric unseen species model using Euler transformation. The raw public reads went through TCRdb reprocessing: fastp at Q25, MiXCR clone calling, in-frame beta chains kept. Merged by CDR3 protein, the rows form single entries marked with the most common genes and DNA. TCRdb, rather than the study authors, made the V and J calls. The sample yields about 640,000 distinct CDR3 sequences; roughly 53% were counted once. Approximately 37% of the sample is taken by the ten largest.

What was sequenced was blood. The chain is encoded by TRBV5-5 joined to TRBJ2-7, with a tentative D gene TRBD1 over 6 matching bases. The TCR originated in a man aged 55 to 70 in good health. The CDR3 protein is CASNRRDTLDEQYF. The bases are TGTGCCAGCAATCGCCGGGACACACTGGACGAGCAGTACTTC.